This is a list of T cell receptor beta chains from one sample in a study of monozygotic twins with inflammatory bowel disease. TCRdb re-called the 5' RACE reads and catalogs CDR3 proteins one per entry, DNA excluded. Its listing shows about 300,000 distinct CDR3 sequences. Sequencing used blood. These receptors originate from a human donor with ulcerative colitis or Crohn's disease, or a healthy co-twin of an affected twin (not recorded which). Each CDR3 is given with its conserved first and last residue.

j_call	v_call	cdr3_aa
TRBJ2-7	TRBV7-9	CASSLVAGVSGTYEQYF
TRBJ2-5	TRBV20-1	CSASRGRETQYF
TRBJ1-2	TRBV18	CASSPQGSEGYTF
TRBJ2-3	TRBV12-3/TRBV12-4	CASRARTDTQYF
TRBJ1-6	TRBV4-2	CASSHGQDNSPLHF
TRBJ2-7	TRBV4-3	CASSQDLPSSYEQYF
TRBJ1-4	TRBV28	CAEGNNEKLFF
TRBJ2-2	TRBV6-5	CASSYHGTGNTGELFF
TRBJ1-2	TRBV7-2	CASSAQLYGYTF
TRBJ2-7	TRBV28	CASRPGGDYYEQYF
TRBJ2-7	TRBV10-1	CASSEPGQGLYEQYF
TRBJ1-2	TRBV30	CAWSVLLQGAGGYTF
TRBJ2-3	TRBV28	CASSEDRVSDTQYF
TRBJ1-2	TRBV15	CATSRGTRTGDYGYTF
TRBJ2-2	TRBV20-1	CSARETDKTGELFF
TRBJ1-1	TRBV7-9	CASSLVRTGATEAFF
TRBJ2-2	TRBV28	CASRAGGTNTGELFF
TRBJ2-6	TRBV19	CASSIRGDSYSGANVLTF
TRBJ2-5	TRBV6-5	CASSYKGTTQETQYF
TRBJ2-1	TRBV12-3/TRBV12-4	CASSLKVGQFF
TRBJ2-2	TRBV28	CASSFLGRESTGELFF
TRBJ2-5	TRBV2	CASRLTPGETQYF
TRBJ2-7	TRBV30	CAWSLSGAYEQYF
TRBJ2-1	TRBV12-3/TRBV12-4	CASSPAQGALAGSEKFF
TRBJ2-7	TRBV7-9	CASSTGLAGRSSYEQYF
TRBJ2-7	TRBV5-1	CASSLLGQVYEQYF
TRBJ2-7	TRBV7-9	CASSFGLAGPDDEQYF
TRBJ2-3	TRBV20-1	CSARDGGLAGAHDTQYF
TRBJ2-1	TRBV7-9	CASSALSGPPYNEQFF
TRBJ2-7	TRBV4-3	CASSQEGVQGSYEQYF
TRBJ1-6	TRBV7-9	CASSLEPGNSPLHF